The 5 T cell receptor beta chains below were found in one sample sequenced in a study of T cells in Graves' hyperthyroidism and ophthalmopathy. From RNA transcripts, TCR beta CDR3 regions were amplified. An initial round of RT-PCR targeting the TCR CDR3 relied on the HTBI primer set. TCRdb reprocessed the multiplex PCR reads with MiXCR, giving one entry per CDR3 protein. Of about 500,000 distinct CDR3 sequences in the sample, about 45% were seen once. Sequencing used peripheral blood or thyroid tissue (not recorded which). The origin of the receptors is an adult woman with Graves' disease, either hyperthyroidism or ophthalmopathy (not recorded which).

This clonotype was picked up a small number of times. The gene calls are TRBV28 and TRBJ1-2; perhaps TRBD1 as D (5 bases). Trimming pared 6 bases from V and 4 bases from J, leaving 12 bases between. Germline CDR1 and CDR2: MDHEN and SYDVKM. The CDR3 has 13 residues. Here the CDR3 DNA reads TGTGCCAGCAGATTGGACACGACCTATGGCTACACCTTC. The encoded protein is CASRLDTTYGYTF.

This clonotype has ten or more counts. The rearrangement uses TRBV9 and TRBJ2-5; TRBD2 might be the D (5 bases). The CDR3 is made up of 16 amino acids. With 0 bases removed from V and 2 bases from J, the gap between germline ends came to 14 bases. Germline V CDR1 and CDR2: SGDLS, YYNGEE. CDR3 sequence: CASSVGEWPIQETQYF. CDR3 sequence (DNA): TGTGCCAGCAGCGTAGGGGAGTGGCCGATACAAGAGACCCAGTACTTC.

The chain is built from TRBV20-1 and TRBJ2-7; possible D gene TRBD2, 6 bases. Germline V gene sequence: CDR1 DFQATT, CDR2 SNEGSKA (reference sequence). V shed 5 bases and J shed 4 bases, with 12 bases lying between them. The CDR3 is 12 residues long. The CDR3 region has the DNA TGCAGTGCTGTGAGCGGGCCTTACGAGCAGTACTTC. Translation gives CSAVSGPYEQYF.

This clonotype has ten or more counts. CDR3 in amino acids: CASSWVGTYEQYF. CDR3 bases: TGTGCCAGCAGTTGGGTCGGGACCTACGAGCAGTACTTC. V and J are TRBV12-3 or TRBV12-4 and TRBJ2-7; D possibly corresponds to TRBD2 (5 bases). The CDR3 is made up of 13 amino acids. Deletions cut 4 bases from V and 2 bases from J, with 9 bases between.

The V and J genes are TRBV7-9 and TRBJ1-2; a weak D match, TRBD1 (5 bases). Trimming removed 8 bases from V and 1 base from J, with 20 bases in between. CDR3 length: 16 residues. CDR1 and CDR2 (germline): SEHNR, FQNEAQ (reference sequence). The CDR3, as DNA: TGTGCCAGCTCACTACAGGAGGCAGAAATTAACTATGGCTACACCTTC. Amino acid sequence: CASSLQEAEINYGYTF.